The present T cell receptor beta chain was sequenced within a study of T cell clonotyping in hematopoietic cell transplantation. CDR1 MNHEY and CDR2 SMNVEV come from the germline V gene (reference sequence). This CDR3 comprises 17 residues. The ends lost 5 bases at V and 1 base at J; junction bases unmatched: 10. Sequenced by immunoSEQ multiplex PCR; TCRdb stores in-frame clones only, minus some. The top ten hold under 2% of the sample, which has 69,000 or so clones, approximately 94% seen once. The origin of this receptor is a man between 45 and 60 years old in good health. Some clones in this sample may be carry-over from other donors' samples. The V and J genes are TRBV27 and TRBJ2-2; TRBD1 matches 7 bases. Sequencing was performed on peripheral blood mononuclear cells. The CDR3 DNA sequence: TGTGCCAGCAGTCTATTGGGGACAGCGTTGAACACCGGGGAGCTGTTTTTT. Translation: CASSLLGTALNTGELFF.